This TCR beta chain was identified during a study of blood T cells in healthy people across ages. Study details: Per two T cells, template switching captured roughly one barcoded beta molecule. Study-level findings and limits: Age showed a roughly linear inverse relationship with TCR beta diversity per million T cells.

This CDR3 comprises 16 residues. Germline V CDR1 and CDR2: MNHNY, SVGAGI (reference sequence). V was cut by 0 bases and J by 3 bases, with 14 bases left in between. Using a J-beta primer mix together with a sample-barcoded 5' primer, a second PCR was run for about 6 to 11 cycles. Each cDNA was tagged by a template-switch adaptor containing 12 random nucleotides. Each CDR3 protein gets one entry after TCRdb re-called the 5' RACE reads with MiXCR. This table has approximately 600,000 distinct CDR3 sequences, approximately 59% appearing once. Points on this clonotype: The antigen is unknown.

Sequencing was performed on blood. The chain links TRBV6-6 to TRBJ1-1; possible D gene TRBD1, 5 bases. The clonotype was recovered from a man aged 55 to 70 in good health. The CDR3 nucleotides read TGTGCCAGCAGTTACTCTCCCCCGGGACGGGACACTGAAGCTTTCTTT. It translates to CASSYSPPGRDTEAFF.